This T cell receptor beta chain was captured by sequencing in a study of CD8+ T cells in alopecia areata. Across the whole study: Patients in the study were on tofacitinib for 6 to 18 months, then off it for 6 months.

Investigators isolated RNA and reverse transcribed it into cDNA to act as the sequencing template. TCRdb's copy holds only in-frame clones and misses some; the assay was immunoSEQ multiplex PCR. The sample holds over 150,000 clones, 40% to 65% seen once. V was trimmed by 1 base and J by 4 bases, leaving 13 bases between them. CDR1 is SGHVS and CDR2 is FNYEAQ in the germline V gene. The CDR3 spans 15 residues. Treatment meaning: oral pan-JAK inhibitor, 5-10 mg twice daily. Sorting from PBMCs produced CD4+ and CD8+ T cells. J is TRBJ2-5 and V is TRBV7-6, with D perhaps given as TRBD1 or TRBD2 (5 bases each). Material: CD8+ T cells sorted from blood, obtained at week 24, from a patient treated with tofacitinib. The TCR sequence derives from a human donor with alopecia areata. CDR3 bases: TGTGCCAGCAGCTTAGTTAGGGGAGCATCAGAGACCCAGTACTTC. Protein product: CASSLVRGASETQYF. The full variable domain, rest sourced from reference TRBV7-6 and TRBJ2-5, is GAGVSQSPRYKVTKRGQDVALRCDPISGHVSLYWYRQALGQGPEFLTYFNYEAQQDKSGLPNDRFSAERPEGSISTLTIQRTEQRDSAMYRCASSLVRGASETQYFGPGTRLLVL.